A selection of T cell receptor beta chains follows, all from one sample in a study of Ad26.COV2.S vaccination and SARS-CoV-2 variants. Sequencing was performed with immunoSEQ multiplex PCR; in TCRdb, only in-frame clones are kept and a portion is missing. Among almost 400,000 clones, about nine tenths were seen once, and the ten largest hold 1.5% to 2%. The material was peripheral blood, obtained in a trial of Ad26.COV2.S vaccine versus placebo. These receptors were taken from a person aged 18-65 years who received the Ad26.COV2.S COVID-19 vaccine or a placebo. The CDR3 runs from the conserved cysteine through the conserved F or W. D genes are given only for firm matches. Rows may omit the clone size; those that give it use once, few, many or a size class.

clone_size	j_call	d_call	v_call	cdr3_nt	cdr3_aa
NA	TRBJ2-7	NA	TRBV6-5	TGTGCCAGCAGTTCGAGCGGGCTCCTCTACGAGCAGTACTTC	CASSSSGLLYEQYF
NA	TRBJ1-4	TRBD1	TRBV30	TGTGCCTACTCGACAGGGAGGAATGAAAAACTGTTTTTT	CAYSTGRNEKLFF
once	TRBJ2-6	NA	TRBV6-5	TGTGCCAGCAGGCTGAGGGGACCTGGGGCCAACGTCCTGACTTTC	CASRLRGPGANVLTF
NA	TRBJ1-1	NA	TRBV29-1	TGCAGCGTTGAAGGGGGGATTGGTGAAGCTTTCTTT	CSVEGGIGEAFF
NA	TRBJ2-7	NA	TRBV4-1	TGCGCCAGCAGCCAGGGTACAGGCCTCAGGTCCTACGAGCAGTACTTC	CASSQGTGLRSYEQYF
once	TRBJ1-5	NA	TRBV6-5	TGTGCCAGCAGAAAAGGGAGCAATCAGCCCCAGCATTTT	CASRKGSNQPQHF
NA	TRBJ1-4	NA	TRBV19	TGTGCCAGTACCTCGGGCCGGCGGTGGGAAAAACTGTTTTTT	CASTSGRRWEKLFF
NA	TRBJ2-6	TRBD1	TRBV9	TGTGCCAGCAGCCTAAGACCGGGACAGGGCTACTCTGGGGCCAACGTCCTGACTTTC	CASSLRPGQGYSGANVLTF
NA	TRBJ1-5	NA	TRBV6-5	TGTGCCAGCAGTAGCCTGCGGGGGGCATATCAGCCCCAGCATTTT	CASSSLRGAYQPQHF
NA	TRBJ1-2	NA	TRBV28	TGTGCCAGCGGAAAAGGACTAACTAACTATGGCTACACCTTC	CASGKGLTNYGYTF
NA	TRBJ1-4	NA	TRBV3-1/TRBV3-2	TGTGCCAGCAGGGGCCGGGACCGTGGGGAAAAACTGTTTTTT	CASRGRDRGEKLFF
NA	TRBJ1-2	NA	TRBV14	TGTGCCAGCAGCCAAGAAATTGGGACGGGAGGCTACACCTTC	CASSQEIGTGGYTF
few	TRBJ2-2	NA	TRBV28	TGTGCCAGCAGTCCCCAAGGGTACACCGGGGAGCTGTTTTTT	CASSPQGYTGELFF
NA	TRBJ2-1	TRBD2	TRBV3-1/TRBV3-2	TGTGCCAGCAGCCAAGAATGGGGGGGTCATGACCCGCAGTTCTTC	CASSQEWGGHDPQFF
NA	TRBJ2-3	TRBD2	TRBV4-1	TGCGCCAGCAGCCTCGGACTAGCGGGAGGGCCTTCAAGGACAGATACGCAGTATTTT	CASSLGLAGGPSRTDTQYF
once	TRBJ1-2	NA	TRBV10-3	TGTGCCATCAGTGAGTCTGATAGGGGTGGCTACACCTTC	CAISESDRGGYTF
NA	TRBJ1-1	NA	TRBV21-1	TGTGCCAGCAGCAAAGCTGGGGACAATTTAACTGAAGCTTTCTTT	CASSKAGDNLTEAFF
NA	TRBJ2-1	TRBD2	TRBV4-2	TGTGCCAGCAGCCCACTGACTAGCGGGGCTGACAATGAGCAGTTCTTC	CASSPLTSGADNEQFF
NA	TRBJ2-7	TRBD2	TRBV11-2	TGTGCCAGCAGCTCAATAGCGGGAGACTACGAGCAGTACTTC	CASSSIAGDYEQYF
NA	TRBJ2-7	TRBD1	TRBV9	TGTGCCAGCAGCGTAGGGGGACAGGGATACGAGCAGTACTTC	CASSVGGQGYEQYF
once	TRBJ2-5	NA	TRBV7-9	TGTGCCAGCAGCCCCCAGGGTAGACAAGAGACCCAGTACTTC	CASSPQGRQETQYF
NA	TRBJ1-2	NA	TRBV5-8	TGTGCCAGCAACAAACAGGTTGGAACGTATGGCTACACCTTC	CASNKQVGTYGYTF